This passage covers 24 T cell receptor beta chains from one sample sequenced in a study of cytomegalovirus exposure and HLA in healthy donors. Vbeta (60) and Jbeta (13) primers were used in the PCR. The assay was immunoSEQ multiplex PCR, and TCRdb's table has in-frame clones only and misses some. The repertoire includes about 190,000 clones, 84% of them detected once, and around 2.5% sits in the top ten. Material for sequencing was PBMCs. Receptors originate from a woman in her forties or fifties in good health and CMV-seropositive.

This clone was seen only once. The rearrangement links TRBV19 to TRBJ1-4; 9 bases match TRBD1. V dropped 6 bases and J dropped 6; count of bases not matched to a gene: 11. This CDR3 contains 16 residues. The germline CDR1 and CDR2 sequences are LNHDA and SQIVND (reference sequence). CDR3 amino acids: CASRTSYRGQDEKLFF. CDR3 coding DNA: TGTGCCAGTAGAACCTCCTACAGGGGGCAAGATGAAAAACTGTTTTTT.

The CDR3 spells CASSLRVGGDSNQPQHF. As DNA, the CDR3 is TGTGCCAGCAGCCTTAGGGTAGGGGGTGATAGCAATCAGCCCCAGCATTTT. The gene calls are TRBV7-2 and TRBJ1-5; a weak D match, TRBD1 (6 bases). Germline-derived CDR1 and CDR2 are SGHTA and FQGNSA. The V and J ends lost 5 bases and 0 bases respectively, with 17 bases between them. The CDR3 runs 17 residues.

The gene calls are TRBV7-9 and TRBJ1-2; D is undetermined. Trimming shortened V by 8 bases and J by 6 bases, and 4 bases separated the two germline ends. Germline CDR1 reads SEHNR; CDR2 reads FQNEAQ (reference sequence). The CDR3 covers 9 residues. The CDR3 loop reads CASPDGYTF. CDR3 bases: TGTGCCAGCCCAGATGGCTACACCTTC.

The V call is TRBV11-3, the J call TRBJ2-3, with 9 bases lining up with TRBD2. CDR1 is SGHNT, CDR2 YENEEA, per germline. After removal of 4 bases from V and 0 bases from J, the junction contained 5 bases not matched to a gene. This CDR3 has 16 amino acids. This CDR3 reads CASSSGAGGSTDTQYF. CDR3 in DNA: TGTGCCAGCAGCTCGGGCGCGGGGGGGAGCACAGATACGCAGTATTTT. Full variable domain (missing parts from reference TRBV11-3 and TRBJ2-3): EAGVVQSPRYKIIEKKQPVAFWCNPISGHNTLYWYLQNLGQGPELLIRYENEEAVDDSQLPKDRFSAERLKGVDSTLKIQPAELGDSAVYLCASSSGAGGSTDTQYFGPGTRLTVL.

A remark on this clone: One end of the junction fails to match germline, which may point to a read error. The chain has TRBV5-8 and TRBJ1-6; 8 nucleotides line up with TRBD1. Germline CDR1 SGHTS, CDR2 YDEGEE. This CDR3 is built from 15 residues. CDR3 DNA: TGTGCCAGCAGCCAGACGGACAGGGCCAATTCACCCCCCCACTTT. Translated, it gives CASSQTDRANSPPHF.

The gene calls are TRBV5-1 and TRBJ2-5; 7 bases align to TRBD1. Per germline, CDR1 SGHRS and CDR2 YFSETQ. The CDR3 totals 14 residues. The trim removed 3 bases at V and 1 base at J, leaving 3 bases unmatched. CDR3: CASSSGTAQETQYF. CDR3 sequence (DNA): TGCGCCAGCAGCTCAGGGACAGCCCAAGAGACCCAGTACTTC.

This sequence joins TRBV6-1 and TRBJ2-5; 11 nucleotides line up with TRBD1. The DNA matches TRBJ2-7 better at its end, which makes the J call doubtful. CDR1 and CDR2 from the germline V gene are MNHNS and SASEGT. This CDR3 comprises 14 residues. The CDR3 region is CASRDRGHTYEQYF. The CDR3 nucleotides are TGTGCCAGCAGGGACAGGGGGCATACCTACGAGCAGTACTTC.

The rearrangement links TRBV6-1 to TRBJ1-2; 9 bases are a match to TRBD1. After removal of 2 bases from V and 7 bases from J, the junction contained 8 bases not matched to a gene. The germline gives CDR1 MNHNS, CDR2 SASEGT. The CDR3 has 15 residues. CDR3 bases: TGTGCCAGCAGTGAATCCCGAGGGACAGGGAGTGGCTACACCTTC. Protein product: CASSESRGTGSGYTF.

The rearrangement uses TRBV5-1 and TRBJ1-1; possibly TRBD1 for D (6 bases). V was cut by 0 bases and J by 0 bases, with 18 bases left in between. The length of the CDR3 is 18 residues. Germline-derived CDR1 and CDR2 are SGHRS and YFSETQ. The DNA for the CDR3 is TGCGCCAGCAGCTTGGGGGGCACGTCACAGGGTTTGAACACTGAAGCTTTCTTT. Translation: CASSLGGTSQGLNTEAFF.

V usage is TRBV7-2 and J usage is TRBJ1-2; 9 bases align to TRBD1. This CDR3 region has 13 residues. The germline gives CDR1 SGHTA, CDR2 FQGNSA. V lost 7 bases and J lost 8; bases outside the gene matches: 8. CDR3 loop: CASTDDRGSGYTF. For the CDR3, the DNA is TGTGCCAGCACCGACGACAGGGGGAGCGGCTACACCTTC.

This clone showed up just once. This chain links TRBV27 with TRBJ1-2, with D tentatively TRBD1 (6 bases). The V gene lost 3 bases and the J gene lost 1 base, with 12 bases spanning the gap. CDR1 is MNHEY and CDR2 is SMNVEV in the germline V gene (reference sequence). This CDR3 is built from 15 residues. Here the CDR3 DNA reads TGTGCCAGCAGTTTCTACAGGGAAGGTAACTATGGCTACACCTTC. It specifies CASSFYREGNYGYTF.

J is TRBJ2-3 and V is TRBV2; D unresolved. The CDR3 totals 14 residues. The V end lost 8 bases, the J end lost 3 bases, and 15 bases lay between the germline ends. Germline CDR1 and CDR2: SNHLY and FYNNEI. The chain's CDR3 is CASEKTDGTDTQYF. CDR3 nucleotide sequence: TGTGCCAGCGAGAAGACCGACGGGACAGATACGCAGTATTTT. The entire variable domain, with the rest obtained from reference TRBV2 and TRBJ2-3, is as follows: EPEVTQTPSHQVTQMGQEVILRCVPISNHLYFYWYRQILGQKVEFLVSFYNNEISEKSEIFDDQFSVERPDGSNFTLKIRSTKLEDSAMYFCASEKTDGTDTQYFGPGTRLTVL.

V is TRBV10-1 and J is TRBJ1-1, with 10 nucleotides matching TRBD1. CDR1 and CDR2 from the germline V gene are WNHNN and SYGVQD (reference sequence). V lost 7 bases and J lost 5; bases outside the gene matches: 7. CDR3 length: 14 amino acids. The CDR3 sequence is CASMCDRGRTEAFF. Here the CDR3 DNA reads TGCGCCAGCATGTGCGACAGGGGGCGGACTGAAGCTTTCTTT.

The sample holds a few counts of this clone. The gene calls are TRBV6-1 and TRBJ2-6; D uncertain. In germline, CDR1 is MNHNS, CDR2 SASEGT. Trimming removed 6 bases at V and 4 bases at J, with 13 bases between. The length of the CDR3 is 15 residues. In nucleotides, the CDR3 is TGTGCCAGCAGCGACAACCAATCCGGGGCCAACGTCCTGACTTTC. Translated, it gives CASSDNQSGANVLTF.

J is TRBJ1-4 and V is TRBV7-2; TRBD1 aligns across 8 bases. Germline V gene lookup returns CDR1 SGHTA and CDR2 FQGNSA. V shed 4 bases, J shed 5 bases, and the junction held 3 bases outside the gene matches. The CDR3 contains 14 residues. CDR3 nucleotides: TGTGCCAGCAGCTCCACAGGGGGAAATGAAAAACTGTTTTTT. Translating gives CASSSTGGNEKLFF.

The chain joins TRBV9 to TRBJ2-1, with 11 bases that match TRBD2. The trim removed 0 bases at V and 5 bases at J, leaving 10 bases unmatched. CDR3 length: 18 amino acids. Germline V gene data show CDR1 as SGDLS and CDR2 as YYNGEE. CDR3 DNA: TGTGCCAGCAGCGTAGCTGGGGCTAGCGGGGGGCGTAACAATGAGCAGTTCTTC. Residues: CASSVAGASGGRNNEQFF.

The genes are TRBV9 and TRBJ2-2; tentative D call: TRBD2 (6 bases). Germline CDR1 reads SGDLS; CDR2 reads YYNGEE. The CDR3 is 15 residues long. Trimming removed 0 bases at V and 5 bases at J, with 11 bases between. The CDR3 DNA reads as TGTGCCAGCAGCGTAGATGGGGGGAGGACCGGGGAGCTGTTTTTT. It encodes CASSVDGGRTGELFF.

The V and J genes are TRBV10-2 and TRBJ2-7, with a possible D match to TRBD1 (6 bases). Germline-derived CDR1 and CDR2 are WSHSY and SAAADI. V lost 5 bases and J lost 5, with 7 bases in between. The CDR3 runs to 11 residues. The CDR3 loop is CASSYRDEQYF. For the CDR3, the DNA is TGCGCCAGCAGTTACAGGGACGAGCAGTACTTC.

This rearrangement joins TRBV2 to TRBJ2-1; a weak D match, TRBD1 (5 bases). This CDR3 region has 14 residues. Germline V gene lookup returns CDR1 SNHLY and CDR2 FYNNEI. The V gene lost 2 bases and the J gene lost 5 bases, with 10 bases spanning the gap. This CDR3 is CASSEPPRDNEQFF. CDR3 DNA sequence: TGTGCCAGCAGTGAACCCCCCAGGGACAATGAGCAGTTCTTC. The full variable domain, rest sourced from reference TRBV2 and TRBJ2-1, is EPEVTQTPSHQVTQMGQEVILRCVPISNHLYFYWYRQILGQKVEFLVSFYNNEISEKSEIFDDQFSVERPDGSNFTLKIRSTKLEDSAMYFCASSEPPRDNEQFFGPGTRLTVL.

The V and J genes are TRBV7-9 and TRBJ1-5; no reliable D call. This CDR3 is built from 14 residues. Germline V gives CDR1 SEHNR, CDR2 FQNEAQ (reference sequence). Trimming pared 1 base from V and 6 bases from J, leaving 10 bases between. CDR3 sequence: CASSLGADSQPQHF. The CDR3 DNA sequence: TGTGCCAGCAGCTTAGGGGCAGATTCTCAGCCCCAGCATTTT.

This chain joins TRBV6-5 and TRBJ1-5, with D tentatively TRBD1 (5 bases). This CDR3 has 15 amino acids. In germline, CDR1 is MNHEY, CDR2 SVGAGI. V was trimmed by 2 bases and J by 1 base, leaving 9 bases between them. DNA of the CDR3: TGTGCCAGCAGTTACATAGACAGCAGCAATCAGCCCCAGCATTTT. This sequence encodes CASSYIDSSNQPQHF.

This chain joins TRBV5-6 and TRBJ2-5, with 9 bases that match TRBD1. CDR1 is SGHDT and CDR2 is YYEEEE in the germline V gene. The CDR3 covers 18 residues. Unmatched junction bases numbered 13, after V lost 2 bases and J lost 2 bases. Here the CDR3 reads CASSFDRGGGYTQETQYF. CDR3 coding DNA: TGTGCCAGCAGCTTCGACAGGGGGGGCGGCTACACACAAGAGACCCAGTACTTC.

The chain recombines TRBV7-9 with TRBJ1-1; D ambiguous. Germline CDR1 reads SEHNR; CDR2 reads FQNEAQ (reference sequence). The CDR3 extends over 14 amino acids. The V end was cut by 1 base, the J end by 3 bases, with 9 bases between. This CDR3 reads CASSLGGRDTEAFF. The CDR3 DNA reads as TGTGCCAGCAGCTTAGGAGGGAGAGACACTGAAGCTTTCTTT.

CDR3 residues: CASSLGQGVDEQYF. In nucleotides, the CDR3 is TGTGCCAGCAGCTTGGGGCAGGGGGTGGACGAGCAGTACTTC. The rearrangement joins TRBV5-4 to TRBJ2-7; 7 nucleotides agree with TRBD1. CDR3 size: 14 residues. V gave up 0 bases and J gave up 5 bases; unmatched junction bases: 5. Germline V gives CDR1 SGHNT, CDR2 YYREEE (reference sequence).